The clone carrying this T cell receptor beta chain was seen a handful of times. No antigen is known for it. This specimen belongs to a study of T cells after yellow fever vaccination. Overall study: Fractions of low cell number were prepared using SMART-Seq v4 Ultra Low Input.

Study results and caveats: Reappearance after the booster was seen for most primary-vaccination clones, at more than 95% CD4 and 85% to 90% CD8.

Making TCR cDNA involved 5'RACE template switching, which added UMIs and a universal primer site. TCRdb processed the 5' RACE reads anew with MiXCR; each CDR3 protein has one entry. The table has 600,000 to 750,000 distinct CDR3 sequences, over 9% seen once. Germline-derived CDR1 and CDR2 are SQVTM and ANQGSEA. CDR3 size: 11 residues. This specimen was PBMCs, taken on the day of the yellow fever booster vaccination. The sequence was collected from a man in his thirties or forties who received the YFV17D yellow fever vaccine. The chain has TRBV29-1 and TRBJ2-1, with no clear D. The CDR3 here is CSSVGPPEQFF. CDR3 sequence (DNA): TGCAGTTCGGTAGGGCCCCCTGAGCAGTTCTTC.